This T cell receptor (beta chain) was observed in a study of response to subunit inactivated influenza vaccine. From the RT-PCR reads, TCRdb called clonotypes with MiXCR, one entry per CDR3 protein. The table records about 160,000 distinct CDR3 sequences, approximately 10% of them present only once. Whole-study results and caveats: The authors suggested that few new T cells are recruited per seasonal influenza vaccination.

The CDR3 is 16 amino acids. Trimming left V 4 bases short and J 1 base short, with 15 bases between. Germline lookup yields CDR1 LGHNA and CDR2 YSLEER. This clonotype was recorded a few times. Its antigen remains unknown. The chain recombines TRBV4-3 with TRBJ2-3; D unresolved. Sequenced material: non-naive T cells sorted from PBMCs, taken more than 35 days after vaccination. The receptor was isolated from a man aged 45-65 years who received an inactivated influenza vaccine. CDR3 sequence (DNA): TGCGCCAGCAGCCGAACTAAGACCCGAGGCACAGATACGCAGTATTTT. It translates to CASSRTKTRGTDTQYF.